This T cell receptor (beta chain) was observed in a study of T cell clonotyping in hematopoietic cell transplantation. Study results and caveats: Pathologically expanded recipient clonotypes increased progressively from day 30 to day 180 as diversity fell.

Trimming removed 0 bases at V and 7 bases at J, with 10 bases between. Germline lookup yields CDR1 GTSNPN and CDR2 SVGIG (reference sequence). The CDR3 runs to 13 residues. The repertoire was sequenced with immunoSEQ multiplex PCR; TCRdb's copy has only in-frame clones and lacks some. The top ten clones hold over 12% of a sample with almost 20,000 clones, approximately 80% of them seen once. Remarks on this clone: What it binds is not known.

This sequence joins TRBV30 and TRBJ1-5; no clear D gene. This clonotype originated in a man in his 60s in good health. Some clones in this sample may be carry-over from other donors' samples. The sample was peripheral blood mononuclear cells. For the CDR3, the DNA is TGTGCCTGGAGTGTAACTCCACAGCAGCCCCAGCATTTT. This gives the protein CAWSVTPQQPQHF.